Listed below are T cell receptor beta chains from one sample, sequenced in a study of T-cell memory formation after mild COVID-19. TCRdb reanalysed the 5' RACE reads using MiXCR and keeps one entry per CDR3 protein. Among 390,000 or so distinct CDR3 sequences, about 15% were seen once, and the ten largest hold 20% to 25%. The sequenced sample consisted of PBMCs or a T cell subset sorted from them (not recorded which). All receptors derive from a man aged 18 to 35 who had mild COVID-19 (a few samples of this study predate the infection). Cell type and time point are not known. Both conserved end residues are trimmed from each CDR3. The order of the fields is clone size, V gene, CDR3 protein. The listing skips clone size in some rows; elsewhere it reads once, few, many or a size class.

abundance: few; v_gene: TRBV20-1; CDR3aa: SPRASLSGNTIY
abundance: .; v_gene: TRBV7-2; CDR3aa: ASSLDGPLRV
abundance: few; v_gene: TRBV6-1; CDR3aa: ASSEARSGRDTDTQY
abundance: .; v_gene: TRBV7-8; CDR3aa: ASSLLSGGRSYNEQF
abundance: few; v_gene: TRBV6-6; CDR3aa: ASSYVVLGLSQPQH
abundance: few; v_gene: TRBV7-2; CDR3aa: ASSLEKWSSQETQY
abundance: few; v_gene: TRBV7-9; CDR3aa: ASPRAGKGEQF
abundance: .; v_gene: TRBV7-3; CDR3aa: ASSPDRGNTIY
abundance: few; v_gene: TRBV5-1; CDR3aa: ASSFNAEGRYYGYT
abundance: many; v_gene: TRBV6-6; CDR3aa: ASGDSHGNQPQH
abundance: few; v_gene: TRBV5-5; CDR3aa: ASSRDIGYNSPLH
abundance: once; v_gene: TRBV12-3/TRBV12-4; CDR3aa: ASRPGTLPYEQY
abundance: few; v_gene: TRBV5-1; CDR3aa: ASSLAGLNGYT
abundance: .; v_gene: TRBV11-2; CDR3aa: ASSTGTGFNEQF
abundance: few; v_gene: TRBV7-9; CDR3aa: ASSFRTNEAF
abundance: .; v_gene: TRBV19; CDR3aa: ASSSRLAWYNEQF
abundance: .; v_gene: TRBV12-3/TRBV12-4; CDR3aa: ASRMTGAPSDGYT
abundance: .; v_gene: TRBV20-1; CDR3aa: SAKGTARGSGELF
abundance: few; v_gene: TRBV5-4; CDR3aa: ASRTGGLAGGLGTDTQY
abundance: once; v_gene: TRBV20-1; CDR3aa: SVPEATNYGYT
abundance: few; v_gene: TRBV7-6; CDR3aa: ASSPPGRTGANVLT
abundance: many; v_gene: TRBV12-3/TRBV12-4; CDR3aa: ASSFYRTRDNEQF
abundance: few; v_gene: TRBV7-2; CDR3aa: ASSLVGGEGETQY
abundance: .; v_gene: TRBV7-3; CDR3aa: ASSLMFSTTEQF
abundance: .; v_gene: TRBV24-1; CDR3aa: ATSDIEGLGETQY
abundance: few; v_gene: TRBV30; CDR3aa: AWSVGASNYGYT
abundance: .; v_gene: TRBV5-1; CDR3aa: ASSAGHSDTQY
abundance: few; v_gene: TRBV10-3; CDR3aa: AIAENLAGGFRETQY
abundance: .; v_gene: TRBV11-1; CDR3aa: ASSRGLRSSYNEQF
abundance: .; v_gene: TRBV18; CDR3aa: ASSPSGPDTEEFSTDTQY
abundance: .; v_gene: TRBV12-3/TRBV12-4; CDR3aa: ASSRLVGDQPQH
abundance: .; v_gene: TRBV27; CDR3aa: ASSLSVTYGGEWNEQF
abundance: .; v_gene: TRBV4-3; CDR3aa: ASSQVQSDWKQY
abundance: few; v_gene: TRBV29-1; CDR3aa: SVARDSYEQY
abundance: .; v_gene: TRBV24-1; CDR3aa: ATSDNRGTQY
abundance: .; v_gene: TRBV3-1; CDR3aa: ASSQRTGGEETQY
abundance: few; v_gene: TRBV19; CDR3aa: ASSRGLTDTQY
abundance: few; v_gene: TRBV24-1; CDR3aa: ATSDWTGGADTQY
abundance: few; v_gene: TRBV12-3/TRBV12-4; CDR3aa: ASSFPWGGEQY
abundance: .; v_gene: TRBV29-1; CDR3aa: SALGGSNYGYT
abundance: few; v_gene: TRBV7-9; CDR3aa: ASSLEQY
abundance: few; v_gene: TRBV12-3/TRBV12-4; CDR3aa: ASSRKGLYNSPLH
abundance: once; v_gene: TRBV4-3; CDR3aa: ASSQEGTGGSGYT
abundance: few; v_gene: TRBV10-3; CDR3aa: AIGSPGGQETQY
abundance: .; v_gene: TRBV4-1; CDR3aa: ASSQDWTGSTGELF
abundance: many; v_gene: TRBV18; CDR3aa: ASSPTGGTDTQY
abundance: .; v_gene: TRBV12-3/TRBV12-4; CDR3aa: ASSQVRGNQPQH
abundance: .; v_gene: TRBV4-3; CDR3aa: ASSQARQGFNEKLF
abundance: many; v_gene: TRBV10-2; CDR3aa: ASSEALAELSYEQY